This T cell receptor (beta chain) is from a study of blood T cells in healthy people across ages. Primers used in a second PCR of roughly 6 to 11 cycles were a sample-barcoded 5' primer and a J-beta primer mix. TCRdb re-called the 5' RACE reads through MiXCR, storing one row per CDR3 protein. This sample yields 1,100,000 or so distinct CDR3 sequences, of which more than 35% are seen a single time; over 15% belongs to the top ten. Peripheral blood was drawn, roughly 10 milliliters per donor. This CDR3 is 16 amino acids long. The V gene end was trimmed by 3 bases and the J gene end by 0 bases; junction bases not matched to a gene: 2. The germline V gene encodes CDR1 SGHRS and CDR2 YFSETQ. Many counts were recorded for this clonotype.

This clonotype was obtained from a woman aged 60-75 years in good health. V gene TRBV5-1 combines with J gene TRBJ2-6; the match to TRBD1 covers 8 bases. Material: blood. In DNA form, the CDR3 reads TGCGCCAGCAGCTCGGGGACAGGCTCTGGGGCCAACGTCCTGACTTTC. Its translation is CASSSGTGSGANVLTF. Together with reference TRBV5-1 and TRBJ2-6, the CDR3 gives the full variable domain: KAGVTQTPRYLIKTRGQQVTLSCSPISGHRSVSWYQQTPGQGLQFLFEYFSETQRNKGNFPGRFSGRQFSNSRSEMNVSTLELGDSALYLCASSSGTGSGANVLTFGAGSRLTVL.